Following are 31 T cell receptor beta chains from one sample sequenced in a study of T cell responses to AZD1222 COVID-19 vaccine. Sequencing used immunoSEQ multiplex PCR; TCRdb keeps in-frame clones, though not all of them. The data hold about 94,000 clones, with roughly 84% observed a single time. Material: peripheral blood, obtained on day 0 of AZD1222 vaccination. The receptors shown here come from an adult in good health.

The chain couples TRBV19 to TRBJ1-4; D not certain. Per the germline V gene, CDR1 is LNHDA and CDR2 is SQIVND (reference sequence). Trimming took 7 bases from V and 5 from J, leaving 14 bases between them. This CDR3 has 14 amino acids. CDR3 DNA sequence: TGTGCCAGTAACACCAGGATGGGGAATGAAAAACTGTTTTTT. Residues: CASNTRMGNEKLFF.

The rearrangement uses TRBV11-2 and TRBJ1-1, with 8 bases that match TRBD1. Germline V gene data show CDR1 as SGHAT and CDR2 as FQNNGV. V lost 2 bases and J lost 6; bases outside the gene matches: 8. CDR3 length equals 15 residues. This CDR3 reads CASSLMTGALAEAFF. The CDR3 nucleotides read TGTGCCAGCAGCTTAATGACAGGGGCACTCGCTGAAGCTTTCTTT.

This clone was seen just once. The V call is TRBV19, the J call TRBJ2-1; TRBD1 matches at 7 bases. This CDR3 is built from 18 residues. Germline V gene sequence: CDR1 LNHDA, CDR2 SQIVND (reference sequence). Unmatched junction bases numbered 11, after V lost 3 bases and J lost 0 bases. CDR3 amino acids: CASSIFLPRGSSYNEQFF. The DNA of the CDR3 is TGTGCCAGTAGTATCTTCCTCCCCAGGGGGAGCTCCTACAATGAGCAGTTCTTC.

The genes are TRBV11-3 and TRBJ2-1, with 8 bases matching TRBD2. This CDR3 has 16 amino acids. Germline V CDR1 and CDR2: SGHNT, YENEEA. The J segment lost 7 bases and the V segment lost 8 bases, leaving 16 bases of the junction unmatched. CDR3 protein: CASAKGAGGLWNEQFF. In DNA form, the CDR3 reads TGTGCCAGCGCTAAAGGGGCGGGGGGTCTCTGGAATGAGCAGTTCTTC.

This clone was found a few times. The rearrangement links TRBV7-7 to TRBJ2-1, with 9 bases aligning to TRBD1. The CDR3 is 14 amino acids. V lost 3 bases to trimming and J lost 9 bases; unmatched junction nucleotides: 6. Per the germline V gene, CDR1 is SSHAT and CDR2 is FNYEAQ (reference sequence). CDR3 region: CASSFGQGSGEQFF. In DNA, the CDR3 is TGTGCCAGCAGCTTTGGACAGGGGAGCGGTGAGCAGTTCTTC. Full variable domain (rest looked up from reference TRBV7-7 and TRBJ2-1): GAGVSQSPRYKVTKRGQDVTLRCDPISSHATLYWYQQALGQGPEFLTYFNYEAQPDKSGLPSDRFSAERPEGSISTLTIQRTEQRDSAMYRCASSFGQGSGEQFFGPGTRLTVL.

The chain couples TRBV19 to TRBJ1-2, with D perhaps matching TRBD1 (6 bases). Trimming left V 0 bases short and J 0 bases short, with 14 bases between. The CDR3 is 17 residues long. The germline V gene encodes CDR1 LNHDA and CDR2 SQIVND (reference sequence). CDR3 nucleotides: TGTGCCAGTAGTATAGATCGGACAGCCACGACTAACTATGGCTACACCTTC. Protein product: CASSIDRTATTNYGYTF.

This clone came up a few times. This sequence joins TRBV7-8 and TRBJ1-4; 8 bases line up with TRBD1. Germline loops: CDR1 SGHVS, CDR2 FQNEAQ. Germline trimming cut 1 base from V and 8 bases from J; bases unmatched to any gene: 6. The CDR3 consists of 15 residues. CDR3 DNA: TGTGCCAGCAGCTTAGGTCCCGGGACAGGAGAAAAACTGTTTTTT. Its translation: CASSLGPGTGEKLFF.

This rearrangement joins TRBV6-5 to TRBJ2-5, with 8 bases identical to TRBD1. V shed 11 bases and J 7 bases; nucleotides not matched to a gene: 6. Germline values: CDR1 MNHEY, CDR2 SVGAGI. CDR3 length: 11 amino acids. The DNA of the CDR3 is TGTGCCTCCGGGACAGGCGGGACCCAGTACTTC. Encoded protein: CASGTGGTQYF.

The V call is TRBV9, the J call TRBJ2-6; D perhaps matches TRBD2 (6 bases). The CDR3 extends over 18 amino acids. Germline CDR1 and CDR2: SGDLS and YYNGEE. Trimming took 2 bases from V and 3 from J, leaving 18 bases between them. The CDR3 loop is CASSVPLGGNSGANVLTF. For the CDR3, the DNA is TGTGCCAGCAGCGTCCCGCTCGGGGGAAATAGTGGGGCCAACGTCCTGACTTTC.

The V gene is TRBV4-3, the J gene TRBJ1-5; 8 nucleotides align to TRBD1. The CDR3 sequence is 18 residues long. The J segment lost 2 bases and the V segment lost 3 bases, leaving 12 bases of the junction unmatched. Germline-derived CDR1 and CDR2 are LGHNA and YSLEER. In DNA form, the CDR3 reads TGCGCCAGCAGCCACTCTACAGGGGGGGCCTTAGGCAATCAGCCCCAGCATTTT. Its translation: CASSHSTGGALGNQPQHF.

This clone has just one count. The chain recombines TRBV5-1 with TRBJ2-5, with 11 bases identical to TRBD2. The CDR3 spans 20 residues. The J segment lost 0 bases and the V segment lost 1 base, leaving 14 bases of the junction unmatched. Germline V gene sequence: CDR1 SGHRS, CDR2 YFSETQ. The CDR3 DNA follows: TGCGCCAGCAGCTTGTCTCTAGCGGGGGGCCTACCCGCGTACCAAGAGACCCAGTACTTC. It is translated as CASSLSLAGGLPAYQETQYF.

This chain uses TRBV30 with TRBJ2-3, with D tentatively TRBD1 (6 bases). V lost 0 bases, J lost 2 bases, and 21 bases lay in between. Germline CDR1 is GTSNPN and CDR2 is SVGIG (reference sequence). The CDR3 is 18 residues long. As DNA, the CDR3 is TGTGCCTGGAGTGTCCGCCTGACAGGCAGTCCGAACACAGATACGCAGTATTTT. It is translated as CAWSVRLTGSPNTDTQYF.

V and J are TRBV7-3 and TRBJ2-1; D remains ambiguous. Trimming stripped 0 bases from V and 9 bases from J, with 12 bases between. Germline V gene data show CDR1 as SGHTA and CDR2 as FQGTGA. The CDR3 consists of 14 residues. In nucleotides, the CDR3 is TGTGCCAGCAGCTTAACGTCGGCAGGTACTGAGCAGTTCTTC. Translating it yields CASSLTSAGTEQFF. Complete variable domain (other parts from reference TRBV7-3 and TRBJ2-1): GAGVSQTPSNKVTEKGKYVELRCDPISGHTALYWYRQSLGQGPEFLIYFQGTGAADDSGLPNDRFFAVRPEGSVSTLKIQRTERGDSAVYLCASSLTSAGTEQFFGPGTRLTVL.

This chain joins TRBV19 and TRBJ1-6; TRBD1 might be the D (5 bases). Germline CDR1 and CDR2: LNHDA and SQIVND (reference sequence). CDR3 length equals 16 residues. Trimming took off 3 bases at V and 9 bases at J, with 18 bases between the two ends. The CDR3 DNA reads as TGTGCCAGTAGTATGACCAGGGCCCTATTCAGTTCACCCCTCCACTTT. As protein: CASSMTRALFSSPLHF.

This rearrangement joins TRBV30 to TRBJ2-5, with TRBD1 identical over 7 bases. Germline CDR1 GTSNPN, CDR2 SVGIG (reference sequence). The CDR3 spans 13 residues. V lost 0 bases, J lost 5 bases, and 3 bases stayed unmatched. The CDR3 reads CAWSVQGLETQYF. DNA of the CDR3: TGTGCCTGGAGTGTACAGGGGCTGGAGACCCAGTACTTC.

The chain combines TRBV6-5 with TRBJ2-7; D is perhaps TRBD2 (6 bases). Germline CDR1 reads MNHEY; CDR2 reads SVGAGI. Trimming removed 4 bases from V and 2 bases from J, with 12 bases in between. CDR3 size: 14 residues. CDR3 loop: CASSSSGRTYEQYF. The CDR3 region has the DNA TGTGCCAGCAGTTCCAGTGGGAGGACCTACGAGCAGTACTTC.

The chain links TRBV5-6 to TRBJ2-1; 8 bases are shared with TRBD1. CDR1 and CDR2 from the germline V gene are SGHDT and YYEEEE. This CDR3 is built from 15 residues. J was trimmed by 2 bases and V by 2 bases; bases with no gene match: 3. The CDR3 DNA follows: TGTGCCAGCAGCTTTCCGACAGGGGCCTACAATGAGCAGTTCTTC. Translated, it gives CASSFPTGAYNEQFF.

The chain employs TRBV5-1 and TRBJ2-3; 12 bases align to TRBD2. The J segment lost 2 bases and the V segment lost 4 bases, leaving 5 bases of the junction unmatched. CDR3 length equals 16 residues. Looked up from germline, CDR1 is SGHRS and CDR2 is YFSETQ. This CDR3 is CASSQLAGGTTDTQYF. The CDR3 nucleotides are TGCGCCAGCAGCCAACTAGCGGGGGGAACCACAGATACGCAGTATTTT.

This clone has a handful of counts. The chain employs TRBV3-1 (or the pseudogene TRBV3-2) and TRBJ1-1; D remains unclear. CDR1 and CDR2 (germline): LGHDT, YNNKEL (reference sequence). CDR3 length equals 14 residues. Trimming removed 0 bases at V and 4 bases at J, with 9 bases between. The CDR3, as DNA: TGTGCCAGCAGCCAAGATTTGGTTAGCACTGAAGCTTTCTTT. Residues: CASSQDLVSTEAFF.

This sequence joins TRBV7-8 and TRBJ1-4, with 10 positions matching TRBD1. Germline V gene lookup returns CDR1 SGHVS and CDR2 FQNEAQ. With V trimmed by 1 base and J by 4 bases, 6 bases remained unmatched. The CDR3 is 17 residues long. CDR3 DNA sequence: TGTGCCAGCAGCTTAGTCGGGACAGGGGCCCTTAATGAAAAACTGTTTTTT. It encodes CASSLVGTGALNEKLFF.

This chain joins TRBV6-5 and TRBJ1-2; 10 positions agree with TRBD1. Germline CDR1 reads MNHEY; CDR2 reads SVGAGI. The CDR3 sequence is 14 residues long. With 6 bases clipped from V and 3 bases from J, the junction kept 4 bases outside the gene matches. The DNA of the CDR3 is TGTGCCAGCAGCGGGACAGGGGCGCACTATGGCTACACCTTC. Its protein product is CASSGTGAHYGYTF.

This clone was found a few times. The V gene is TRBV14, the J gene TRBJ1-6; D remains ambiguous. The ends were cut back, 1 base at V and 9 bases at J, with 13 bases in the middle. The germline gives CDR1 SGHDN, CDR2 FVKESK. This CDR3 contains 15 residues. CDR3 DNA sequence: TGTGCCAGCAGCCAAGGGGTCCGTCTCCCTTCACCCCTCCACTTT. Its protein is CASSQGVRLPSPLHF.

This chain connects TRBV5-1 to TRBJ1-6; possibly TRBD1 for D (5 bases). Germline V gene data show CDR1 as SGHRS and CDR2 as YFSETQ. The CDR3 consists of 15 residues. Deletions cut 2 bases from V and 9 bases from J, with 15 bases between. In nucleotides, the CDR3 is TGCGCCAGCAGCTTCTCGGGCCAGGGCGGTTCACCCCTCCACTTT. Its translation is CASSFSGQGGSPLHF.

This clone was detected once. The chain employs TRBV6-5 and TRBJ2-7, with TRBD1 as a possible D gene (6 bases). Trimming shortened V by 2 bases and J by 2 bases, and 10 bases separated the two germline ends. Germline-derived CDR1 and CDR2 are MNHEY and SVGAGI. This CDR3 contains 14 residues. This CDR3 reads CASSYRDKTYEQYF. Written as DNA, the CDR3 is TGTGCCAGCAGTTACAGGGACAAGACCTACGAGCAGTACTTC.

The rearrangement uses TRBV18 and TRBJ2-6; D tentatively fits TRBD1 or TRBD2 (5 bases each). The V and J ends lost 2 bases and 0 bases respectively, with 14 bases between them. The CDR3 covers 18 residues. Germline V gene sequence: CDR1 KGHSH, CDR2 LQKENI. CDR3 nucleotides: TGTGCCAGCTCACCAGGGGACGGAAAAAGCTCTGGGGCCAACGTCCTGACTTTC. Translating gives CASSPGDGKSSGANVLTF.

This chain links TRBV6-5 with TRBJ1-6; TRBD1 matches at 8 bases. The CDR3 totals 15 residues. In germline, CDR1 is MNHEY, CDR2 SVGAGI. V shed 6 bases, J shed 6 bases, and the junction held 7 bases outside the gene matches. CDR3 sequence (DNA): TGTGCCAGCAGCCAGGGACAGGCGTCTAATTCACCCCTCCACTTT. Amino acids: CASSQGQASNSPLHF.

The DNA of the CDR3 is TGTGCCAGCAGCCCCGGACAGTCCTATGGCTACACCTTC. Encoded protein: CASSPGQSYGYTF. The chain has TRBV7-9 and TRBJ1-2; TRBD1 might be the D (6 bases). Germline CDR1 and CDR2: SEHNR and FQNEAQ (reference sequence). V lost 5 bases and J lost 4, with 11 bases in between. The CDR3 length is 13 residues.

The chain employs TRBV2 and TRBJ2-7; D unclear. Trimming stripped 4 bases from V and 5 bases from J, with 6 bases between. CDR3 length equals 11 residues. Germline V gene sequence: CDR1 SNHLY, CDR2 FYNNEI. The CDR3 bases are TGTGCCAGCAGTGTGAGTAACGAGCAGTACTTC. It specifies CASSVSNEQYF.

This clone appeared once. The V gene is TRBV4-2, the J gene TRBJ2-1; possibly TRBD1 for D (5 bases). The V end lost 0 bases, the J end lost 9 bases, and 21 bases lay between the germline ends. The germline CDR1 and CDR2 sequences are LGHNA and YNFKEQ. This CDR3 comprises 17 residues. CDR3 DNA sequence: TGTGCCAGCAGCCAAGATTGGGGCAGCGACCCAATTCGTGAGCAGTTCTTC. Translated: CASSQDWGSDPIREQFF.

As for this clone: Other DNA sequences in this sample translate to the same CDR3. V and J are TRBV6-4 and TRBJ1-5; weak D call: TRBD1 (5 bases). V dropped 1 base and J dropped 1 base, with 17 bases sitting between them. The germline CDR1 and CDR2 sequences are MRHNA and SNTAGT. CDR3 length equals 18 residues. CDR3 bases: TGTGCCAGCAGTGACTTCAGGGTGACGGTTCACAGCAATCAGCCCCAGCATTTT. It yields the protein CASSDFRVTVHSNQPQHF.

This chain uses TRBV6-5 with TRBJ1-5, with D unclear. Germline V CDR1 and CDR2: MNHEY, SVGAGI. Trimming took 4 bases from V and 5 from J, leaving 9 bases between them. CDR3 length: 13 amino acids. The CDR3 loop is CASSWSRDQPQHF. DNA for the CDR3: TGTGCCAGCAGTTGGTCAAGAGATCAGCCCCAGCATTTT.